Below, 6 T cell receptor beta chains from the same sample are listed, as sequenced in a study of response to subunit inactivated influenza vaccine. Each CDR3 protein gets one entry after TCRdb re-called the RT-PCR reads with MiXCR. The repertoire consists of about 300,000 distinct CDR3 sequences, with 21% occurring once and the leading ten covering about 10%. Sequencing was performed on PBMCs from blood, taken 21 months after vaccination. The receptors shown here come from a man aged 45 to 70 who received an inactivated influenza vaccine.

The chain employs TRBV9 and TRBJ2-1; D is undetermined. The CDR3 is made up of 12 amino acids. With 0 bases removed from V and 8 bases from J, the gap between germline ends came to 6 bases. CDR1 and CDR2 from the germline V gene are SGDLS and YYNGEE. CDR3 sequence: CASSVGLDEQFF. The CDR3 DNA reads as TGTGCCAGCAGCGTAGGATTGGATGAGCAGTTCTTC.

This chain joins TRBV5-1 and TRBJ1-4, with 9 positions matching TRBD1. There are 16 residues in the CDR3. V dropped 0 bases and J dropped 5; count of bases not matched to a gene: 5. Germline V CDR1 and CDR2: SGHRS, YFSETQ. The CDR3 region has the DNA TGCGCCAGCAGCTTGGCCTCAGGACAGGGGAATGAAAAACTGTTTTTT. This gives the protein CASSLASGQGNEKLFF.

This chain uses TRBV28 with TRBJ2-7, with 10 bases matching TRBD1. This CDR3 has 16 amino acids. After removal of 3 bases from V and 2 bases from J, the junction contained 7 bases not matched to a gene. CDR1 and CDR2 from the germline V gene are MDHEN and SYDVKM. CDR3 region: CASSLTGTGDPYEQYF. Written as DNA, the CDR3 is TGTGCCAGCAGTTTGACCGGGACAGGGGATCCCTACGAGCAGTACTTC.

The chain carries TRBV18 and TRBJ2-5, with D unresolved. V shed 1 base and J shed 1 base, with 7 bases lying between them. The germline gives CDR1 KGHSH, CDR2 LQKENI. CDR3 length: 14 residues. The CDR3, as DNA: TGTGCCAGCTCACCACGGCAGGTCCAAGAGACCCAGTACTTC. It is translated as CASSPRQVQETQYF.

This clonotype was seen only a few times. The rearrangement joins TRBV12-3 or TRBV12-4 to TRBJ1-5; tentatively, D is TRBD1 (5 bases). V lost 2 bases and J 7 bases, leaving 12 bases between the germline ends. The CDR3 contains 14 residues. The CDR3 spells CASSLPQGFQPQHF. In nucleotides, the CDR3 is TGTGCCAGCAGTTTACCCCAGGGTTTCCAGCCCCAGCATTTT.

The table lists this clonotype with many counts. This chain uses TRBV21-1 with TRBJ1-1; the listed D gene, TRBD1, was not tested against the DNA. TRBV21-1 is a pseudogene segment. The CDR3 consists of 16 residues. Written as DNA, the CDR3 is TGTGCCAGCAGCAAAGGGCAACAGGAGGAGAACACTGAAGCTTTCTTT. Translation: CASSKGQQEENTEAFF.